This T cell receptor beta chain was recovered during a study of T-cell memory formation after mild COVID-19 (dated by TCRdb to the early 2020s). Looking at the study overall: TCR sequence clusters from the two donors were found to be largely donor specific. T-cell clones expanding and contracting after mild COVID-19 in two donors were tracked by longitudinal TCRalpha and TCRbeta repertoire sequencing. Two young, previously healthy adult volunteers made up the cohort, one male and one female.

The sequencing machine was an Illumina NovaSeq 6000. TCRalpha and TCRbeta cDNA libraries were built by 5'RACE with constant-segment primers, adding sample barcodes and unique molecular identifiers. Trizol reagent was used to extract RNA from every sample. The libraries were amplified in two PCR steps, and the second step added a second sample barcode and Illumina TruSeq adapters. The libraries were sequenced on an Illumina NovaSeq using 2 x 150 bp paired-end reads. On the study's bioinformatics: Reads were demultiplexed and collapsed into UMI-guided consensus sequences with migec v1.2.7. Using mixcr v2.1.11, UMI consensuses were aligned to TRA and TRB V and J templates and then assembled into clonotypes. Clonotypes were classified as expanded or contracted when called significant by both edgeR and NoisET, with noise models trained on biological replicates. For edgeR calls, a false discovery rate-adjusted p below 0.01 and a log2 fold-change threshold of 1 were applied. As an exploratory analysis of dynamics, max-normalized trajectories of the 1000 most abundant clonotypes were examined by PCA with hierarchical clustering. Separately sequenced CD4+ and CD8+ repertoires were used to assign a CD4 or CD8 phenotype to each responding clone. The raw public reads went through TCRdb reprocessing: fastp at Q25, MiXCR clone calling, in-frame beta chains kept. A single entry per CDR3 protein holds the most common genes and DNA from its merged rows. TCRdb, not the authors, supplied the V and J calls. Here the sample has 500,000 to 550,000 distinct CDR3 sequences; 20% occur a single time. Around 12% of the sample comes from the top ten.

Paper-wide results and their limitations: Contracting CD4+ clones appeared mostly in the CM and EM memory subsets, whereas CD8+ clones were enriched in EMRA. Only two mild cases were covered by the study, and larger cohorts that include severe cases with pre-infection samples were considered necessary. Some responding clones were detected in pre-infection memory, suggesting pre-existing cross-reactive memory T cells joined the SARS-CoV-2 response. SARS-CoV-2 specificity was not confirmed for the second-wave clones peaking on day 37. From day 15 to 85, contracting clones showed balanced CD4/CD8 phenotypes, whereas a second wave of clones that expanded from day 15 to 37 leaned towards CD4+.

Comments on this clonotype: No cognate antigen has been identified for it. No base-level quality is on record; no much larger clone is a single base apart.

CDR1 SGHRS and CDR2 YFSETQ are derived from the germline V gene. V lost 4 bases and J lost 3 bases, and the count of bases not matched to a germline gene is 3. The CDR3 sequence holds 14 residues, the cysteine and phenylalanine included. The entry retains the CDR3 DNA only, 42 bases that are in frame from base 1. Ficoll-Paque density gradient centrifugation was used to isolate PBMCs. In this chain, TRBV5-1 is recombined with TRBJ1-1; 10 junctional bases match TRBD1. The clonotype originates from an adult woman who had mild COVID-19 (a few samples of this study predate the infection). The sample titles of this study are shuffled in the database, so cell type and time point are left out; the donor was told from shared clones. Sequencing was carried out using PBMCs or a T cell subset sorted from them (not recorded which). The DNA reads TGCGCCAGCAGCACCGGACAGGGGGACACTGAAGCTTTCTTT. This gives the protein CASSTGQGDTEAFF.